The TCR beta chain under discussion was sequenced for a study of patients and donors after allogeneic stem cell transplantation. The CDR3 is 15 residues long. CDR1 KGHSH and CDR2 LQKENI come from the germline V gene. V lost 8 bases and J lost 5; bases outside the gene matches: 12. This clonotype was observed a handful of times. From the RT-PCR reads, TCRdb called clonotypes with MiXCR, one entry per CDR3 protein. Here the sample spans about 960,000 distinct CDR3 sequences, about a sixth being singletons. Sequencing used blood, either unsorted or a sorted T cell fraction (not recorded which). The rearrangement uses TRBV18 and TRBJ1-5; 7 bases are shared with TRBD1. The clonotype was recovered from a human donor who was either an allogeneic HSCT recipient or a stem cell or donor lymphocyte infusion donor (not recorded which). It is not recorded whose cells these are; they may come from a transplant donor. The CDR3 is CASRENNRGDQPQHF. The CDR3 DNA reads as TGTGCCAGCCGGGAGAATAACAGGGGTGATCAGCCCCAGCATTTT. The variable domain in full, with the rest retrieved from reference TRBV18 and TRBJ1-5, is NAGVMQNPRHLVRRRGQEARLRCSPMKGHSHVYWYRQLPEEGLKFMVYLQKENIIDESGMPKERFSAEFPKEGPSILRIQQVVRGDSAAYFCASRENNRGDQPQHFGDGTRLSIL.